The rows below give T cell receptor beta chains drawn from one sample of a study of T-cell memory formation after mild COVID-19. TCRdb reprocessed the 5' RACE reads with MiXCR, giving one entry per CDR3 protein. The table lists approximately 240,000 distinct CDR3 sequences, about 15% of them singletons. Sequencing input: PBMCs or a T cell subset sorted from them (not recorded which). The receptors were gathered from a man aged 18 to 30 who had mild COVID-19 (a few samples of this study predate the infection). Cell type and time point are not known. Both conserved end residues are part of each CDR3. The order of the fields is D gene, V gene, clone size, J gene, CDR3 protein, CDR3 DNA. The D gene is left open where the match is weak. Rows give clone size only sometimes, using once, few, many, or a class for an expanded clone.

D gene: NA
V gene: TRBV12-3/TRBV12-4
clone size: NA
J gene: TRBJ1-1
CDR3 protein: CASSFAEAVTEAFF
CDR3 DNA: TGTGCCAGCAGTTTCGCGGAGGCCGTAACTGAAGCTTTCTTT

D gene: TRBD1
V gene: TRBV24-1
clone size: many
J gene: TRBJ2-2
CDR3 protein: CATSDPGQGSNTGELFF
CDR3 DNA: TGTGCCACCAGTGATCCAGGACAGGGCTCGAACACCGGGGAGCTGTTTTTT

D gene: NA
V gene: TRBV9
clone size: few
J gene: TRBJ1-3
CDR3 protein: CASSVGLGTSGNTIYF
CDR3 DNA: TGTGCCAGCAGCGTAGGCTTGGGGACCTCTGGAAACACCATATATTTT

D gene: TRBD1
V gene: TRBV20-1
clone size: few
J gene: TRBJ2-2
CDR3 protein: CSARGLDRANTGELFF
CDR3 DNA: TGCAGTGCTAGAGGTTTGGACAGGGCGAACACCGGGGAGCTGTTTTTT

D gene: NA
V gene: TRBV20-1
clone size: NA
J gene: TRBJ1-2
CDR3 protein: CSAGNYGYTF
CDR3 DNA: TGCAGTGCTGGGAACTATGGCTACACCTTC

D gene: NA
V gene: TRBV7-8
clone size: NA
J gene: TRBJ1-2
CDR3 protein: CASSLARDFASYGYTF
CDR3 DNA: TGTGCCAGCAGCTTAGCCAGGGACTTCGCTAGCTATGGCTACACCTTC

D gene: NA
V gene: TRBV5-8
clone size: few
J gene: TRBJ2-3
CDR3 protein: CASSFIGSTDTQYF
CDR3 DNA: TGTGCCAGCAGCTTTATCGGTAGCACAGATACGCAGTATTTT

D gene: NA
V gene: TRBV4-3
clone size: NA
J gene: TRBJ2-1
CDR3 protein: CASSQGLGHPLYNEQFF
CDR3 DNA: TGCGCCAGCAGCCAAGGACTTGGCCACCCCCTCTACAATGAGCAGTTCTTC

D gene: TRBD2
V gene: TRBV5-1
clone size: many
J gene: TRBJ2-7
CDR3 protein: CASSLVTSGDPYEQYF
CDR3 DNA: TGCGCCAGCAGCTTGGTGACTAGCGGGGATCCCTACGAGCAGTACTTC

D gene: NA
V gene: TRBV5-1
clone size: NA
J gene: TRBJ2-5
CDR3 protein: CASRSGRSQETQYF
CDR3 DNA: TGCGCCAGCAGGTCAGGACGGAGCCAAGAGACCCAGTACTTC

D gene: TRBD2
V gene: TRBV25-1
clone size: many
J gene: TRBJ2-3
CDR3 protein: CASSDPGTSGADTQYF
CDR3 DNA: TGTGCCAGCAGTGACCCTGGGACTAGCGGGGCGGATACGCAGTATTTT

D gene: TRBD1
V gene: TRBV18
clone size: NA
J gene: TRBJ2-2
CDR3 protein: CASSSPGQTTNTGELFF
CDR3 DNA: TGTGCCAGCTCAAGTCCGGGACAGACCACGAACACCGGGGAGCTGTTTTTT

D gene: NA
V gene: TRBV7-9
clone size: NA
J gene: TRBJ1-1
CDR3 protein: CASSLSPGLVNTEAFF
CDR3 DNA: TGTGCCAGCAGCTTATCCCCAGGGTTGGTGAACACTGAAGCTTTCTTT

D gene: NA
V gene: TRBV18
clone size: once
J gene: TRBJ1-1
CDR3 protein: CASSPPGPVKTEAFF
CDR3 DNA: TGTGCCAGCTCACCACCTGGTCCAGTTAAGACTGAAGCTTTCTTT

D gene: NA
V gene: TRBV20-1
clone size: NA
J gene: TRBJ1-1
CDR3 protein: CSALGLLNTEAFF
CDR3 DNA: TGCAGTGCCTTGGGGCTTCTGAACACTGAAGCTTTCTTT

D gene: NA
V gene: TRBV7-9
clone size: NA
J gene: TRBJ1-1
CDR3 protein: CASSADSQAFF
CDR3 DNA: TGTGCCAGCAGCGCGGACAGCCAAGCTTTCTTT

D gene: NA
V gene: TRBV28
clone size: few
J gene: TRBJ2-1
CDR3 protein: CASSSIRTGKQFF
CDR3 DNA: TGTGCCAGCAGTTCCATCAGGACGGGGAAGCAGTTCTTC

D gene: NA
V gene: TRBV6-5
clone size: few
J gene: TRBJ1-4
CDR3 protein: CASSRFLGPANEKLFF
CDR3 DNA: TGTGCCAGCAGTAGATTCCTCGGACCGGCTAATGAAAAACTGTTTTTT

D gene: NA
V gene: TRBV10-3
clone size: few
J gene: TRBJ1-5
CDR3 protein: CATRTEDQPQHF
CDR3 DNA: TGTGCCACCCGGACAGAGGATCAGCCCCAGCATTTT

D gene: NA
V gene: TRBV10-3
clone size: NA
J gene: TRBJ2-2
CDR3 protein: CAIKPAGTAVFGELFF
CDR3 DNA: TGTGCCATCAAGCCAGCCGGGACCGCTGTATTTGGGGAGCTGTTTTTT

D gene: NA
V gene: TRBV7-3
clone size: few
J gene: TRBJ2-2
CDR3 protein: CASSRPHSGELFF
CDR3 DNA: TGTGCCAGCAGCCGACCCCATTCCGGGGAGCTGTTTTTT

D gene: NA
V gene: TRBV12-3/TRBV12-4
clone size: few
J gene: TRBJ2-2
CDR3 protein: CASRAWGPGELFF
CDR3 DNA: TGTGCCAGCAGAGCCTGGGGTCCCGGGGAGCTGTTTTTT

D gene: NA
V gene: TRBV3-1
clone size: few
J gene: TRBJ1-2
CDR3 protein: CASSQLGGYTF
CDR3 DNA: TGTGCCAGCAGCCAATTGGGGGGCTACACCTTC

D gene: NA
V gene: TRBV20-1
clone size: NA
J gene: TRBJ1-1
CDR3 protein: CSARRAGGGTEAFF
CDR3 DNA: TGCAGTGCTAGACGGGCAGGTGGTGGTACTGAAGCTTTCTTT

D gene: TRBD1
V gene: TRBV20-1
clone size: NA
J gene: TRBJ1-1
CDR3 protein: CSVRGGVGTEAFF
CDR3 DNA: TGCAGTGTCAGGGGGGGGGTGGGCACTGAAGCTTTCTTT

D gene: NA
V gene: TRBV3-1
clone size: NA
J gene: TRBJ1-5
CDR3 protein: CASSQGFTGSNQPQHF
CDR3 DNA: TGTGCCAGCAGCCAAGGATTTACAGGGAGCAATCAGCCCCAGCATTTT

D gene: NA
V gene: TRBV6-5
clone size: NA
J gene: TRBJ2-3
CDR3 protein: CASSYGQTGTSTDTQYF
CDR3 DNA: TGTGCCAGCAGCTACGGCCAAACCGGGACCAGCACAGATACGCAGTATTTT